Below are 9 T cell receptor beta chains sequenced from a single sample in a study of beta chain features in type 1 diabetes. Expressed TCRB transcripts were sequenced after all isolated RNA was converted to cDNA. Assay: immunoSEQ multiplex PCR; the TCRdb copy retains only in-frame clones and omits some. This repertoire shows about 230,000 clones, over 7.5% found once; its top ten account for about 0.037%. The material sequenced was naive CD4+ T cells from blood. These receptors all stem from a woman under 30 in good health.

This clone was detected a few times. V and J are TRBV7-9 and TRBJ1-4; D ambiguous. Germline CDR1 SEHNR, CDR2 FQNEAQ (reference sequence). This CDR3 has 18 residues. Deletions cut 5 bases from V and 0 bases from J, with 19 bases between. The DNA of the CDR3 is TGTGCCAGCAGCCCCACGGGTGCTGTAGTGTCAACTAATGAAAAACTGTTTTTT. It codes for CASSPTGAVVSTNEKLFF.

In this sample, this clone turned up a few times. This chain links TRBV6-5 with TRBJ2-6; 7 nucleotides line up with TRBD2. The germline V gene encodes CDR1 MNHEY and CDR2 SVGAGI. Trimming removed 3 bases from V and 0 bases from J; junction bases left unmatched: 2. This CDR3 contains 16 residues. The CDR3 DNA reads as TGTGCCAGCAGTTATTGGGAGGGCTCTGGGGCCAACGTCCTGACTTTC. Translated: CASSYWEGSGANVLTF.

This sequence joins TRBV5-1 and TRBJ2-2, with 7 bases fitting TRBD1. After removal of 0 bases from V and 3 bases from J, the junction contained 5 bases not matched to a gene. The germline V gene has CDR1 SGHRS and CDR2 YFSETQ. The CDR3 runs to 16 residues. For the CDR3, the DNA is TGCGCCAGCAGCTTGGTGAGGGGGCAGGACACCGGGGAGCTGTTTTTT. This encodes CASSLVRGQDTGELFF.

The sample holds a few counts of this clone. CDR3 region: CASSPPQRGVHNEQFF. For the CDR3, the DNA is TGTGCCAGCTCACCCCCCCAGCGGGGGGTTCACAATGAGCAGTTCTTC. The V call is TRBV18, the J call TRBJ2-1, with 9 bases that match TRBD2. With 3 bases clipped from V and 5 bases from J, the junction kept 8 bases outside the gene matches. Germline lookup yields CDR1 KGHSH and CDR2 LQKENI. The length of the CDR3 is 16 residues.

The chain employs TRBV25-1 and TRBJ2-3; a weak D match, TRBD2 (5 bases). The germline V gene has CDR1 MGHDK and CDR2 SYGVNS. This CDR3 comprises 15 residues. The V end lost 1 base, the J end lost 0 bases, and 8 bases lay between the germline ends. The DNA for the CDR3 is TGTGCCAGCAGTGAATTTTCGGGGAGCACAGATACGCAGTATTTT. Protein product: CASSEFSGSTDTQYF.

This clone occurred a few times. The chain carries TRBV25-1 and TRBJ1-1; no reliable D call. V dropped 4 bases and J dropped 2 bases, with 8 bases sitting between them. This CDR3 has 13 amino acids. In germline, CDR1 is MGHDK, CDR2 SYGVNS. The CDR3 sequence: CASSAIFNTEAFF. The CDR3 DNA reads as TGTGCCAGCAGTGCTATTTTTAACACTGAAGCTTTCTTT. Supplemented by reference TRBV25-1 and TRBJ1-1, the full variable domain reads EADIYQTPRYLVIGTGKKITLECSQTMGHDKMYWYQQDPGMELHLIHYSYGVNSTEKGDLSSESTVSRIRTEHFPLTLESARPSHTSQYLCASSAIFNTEAFFGQGTRLTVV.

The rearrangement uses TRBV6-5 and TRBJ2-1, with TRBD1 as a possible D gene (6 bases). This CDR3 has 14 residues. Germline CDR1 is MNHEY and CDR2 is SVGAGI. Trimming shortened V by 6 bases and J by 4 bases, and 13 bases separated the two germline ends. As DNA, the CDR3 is TGTGCCAGCAGAACCACAGGGCCATACAATGAGCAGTTCTTC. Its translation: CASRTTGPYNEQFF.

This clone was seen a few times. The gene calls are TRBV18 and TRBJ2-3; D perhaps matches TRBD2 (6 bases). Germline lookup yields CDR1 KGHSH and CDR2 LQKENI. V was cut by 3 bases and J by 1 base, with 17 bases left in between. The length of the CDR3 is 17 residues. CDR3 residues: CASSPSFGGSGTDTQYF. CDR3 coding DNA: TGTGCCAGCTCACCTTCCTTTGGAGGGTCCGGCACAGATACGCAGTATTTT.

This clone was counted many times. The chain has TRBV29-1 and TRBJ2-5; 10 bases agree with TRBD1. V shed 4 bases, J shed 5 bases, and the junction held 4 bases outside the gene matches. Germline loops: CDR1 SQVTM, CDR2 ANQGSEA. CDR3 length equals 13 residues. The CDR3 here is CSVGQGASETQYF. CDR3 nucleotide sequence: TGCAGCGTTGGACAGGGGGCGTCCGAGACCCAGTACTTC.